This passage covers 20 T cell receptor beta chains from one sample sequenced in a study of cytomegalovirus exposure and HLA in healthy donors (dated by TCRdb to 2017 to 2019). Libraries were built with the immunoSEQ multiplex PCR assay. The multiplex PCR relied on a mix of 60 forward primers for TCR Vbeta segments and 13 reverse primers for TCR Jbeta segments. TCRdb provides this immuneACCESS table in a form limited to in-frame rearrangements. Some clones are lacking; in checked studies, under half of them reflect an unresolved V gene, and why the rest are absent is not known. This sample gives a few hundred thousand clones in total; roughly 70% of them show up just once. The ten largest clones capture 1.8% of the sample. Material for sequencing was PBMCs. All receptors derive from a woman aged 30 to 39 in good health and CMV-seronegative.

V is TRBV6-5 and J is TRBJ1-5, with a weak D call TRBD1 (5 bases). The germline V gene has CDR1 MNHEY and CDR2 SVGAGI. CDR3 length: 13 residues. Deletions cut 8 bases from V and 0 bases from J, with 8 bases between. This chain's CDR3 is CASGHYSNQPQHF. The CDR3 DNA reads as TGTGCCAGCGGACATTATAGCAATCAGCCCCAGCATTTT.

The chain is built from TRBV19 and TRBJ2-7, with D perhaps TRBD2 (5 bases). Germline CDR1 is LNHDA and CDR2 is SQIVND (reference sequence). Trimming removed 3 bases at V and 3 bases at J, with 18 bases between. The CDR3 sequence is 16 residues long. As DNA, the CDR3 is TGTGCCAGTAGTATTGGAGGCGTGAGAAAGAACTACGAGCAGTACTTC. Translation gives CASSIGGVRKNYEQYF.

This chain links TRBV6-6 with TRBJ1-3; possible D gene TRBD1, 6 bases. CDR1 MNHNY and CDR2 SVGAGI come from the germline V gene (reference sequence). The V and J ends lost 7 bases and 4 bases respectively, with 20 bases between them. There are 16 residues in the CDR3. This chain's CDR3 is CASTQDSGPEGNTIYF. The CDR3 DNA reads TGTGCCAGCACCCAGGACAGTGGGCCTGAAGGAAACACCATATATTTT.

The genes are TRBV6-6 and TRBJ1-6; TRBD1 matches 9 bases. The CDR3 contains 15 residues. V was pared by 5 bases and J by 8 bases, with 7 bases of the junction left unmatched. Germline CDR1 reads MNHNY; CDR2 reads SVGAGI (reference sequence). Written as DNA, the CDR3 is TGTGCCAGCAGTCTCGGGGGGACAGGGTATTCACCCCTCCACTTT. Its protein is CASSLGGTGYSPLHF.

The rearrangement uses TRBV10-3 and TRBJ2-1; unclear D gene. Looked up from germline, CDR1 is ENHRY and CDR2 is SYGVKD. This CDR3 is built from 13 residues. Between the trimmed V and J ends, which lost 2 bases and 8 bases, there was a span of 10 bases. The CDR3 nucleotides are TGTGCCATCAGTGAGAGGAGAGGCGATGAGCAGTTCTTC. Protein product: CAISERRGDEQFF.

This clone was counted between two and nine times. The chain couples TRBV2 to TRBJ1-1; D possibly corresponds to TRBD1 (6 bases). The ends were cut back, 3 bases at V and 3 bases at J, with 11 bases in the middle. The CDR3 sequence is 14 residues long. Germline V gives CDR1 SNHLY, CDR2 FYNNEI. The CDR3 is CASSDWYRDTEAFF. CDR3 DNA sequence: TGTGCCAGCAGTGATTGGTACAGGGACACTGAAGCTTTCTTT.

V usage is TRBV7-2 and J usage is TRBJ2-1; 10 bases are a match to TRBD2. The trim removed 6 bases at V and 8 bases at J, leaving 10 bases unmatched. CDR1 is SGHTA, CDR2 FQGNSA, per germline. This CDR3 has 15 amino acids. CDR3 sequence: CASRLSGLAVDEQFF. CDR3 nucleotides: TGTGCCAGCAGACTATCCGGACTAGCGGTTGATGAGCAGTTCTTC.

The V gene is TRBV15, the J gene TRBJ2-1, with TRBD2 matching over 12 bases. The CDR3 loop spans 15 amino acids. Germline CDR1 reads LNHNV; CDR2 reads YYDKDF (reference sequence). V was clipped by 2 bases and J by 7 bases; unmatched bases: 3. In DNA form, the CDR3 reads TGTGCCACCAGCAGAACTAGCGGGGGGAGGAATGAGCAGTTCTTC. Residues: CATSRTSGGRNEQFF.

The rearrangement joins TRBV7-3 to TRBJ2-1; 8 bases are shared with TRBD2. V was pared by 4 bases and J by 8 bases, with 7 bases of the junction left unmatched. Germline CDR1 SGHTA, CDR2 FQGTGA. The CDR3 loop spans 14 amino acids. The CDR3: CASSSRGGGDEQFF. In nucleotides, the CDR3 is TGTGCCAGCAGCTCCCGGGGGGGAGGCGATGAGCAGTTCTTC.

The J gene is TRBJ2-1, the V gene TRBV7-9; TRBD2 aligns across 12 bases. The CDR3 is made up of 16 amino acids. Germline CDR1 reads SEHNR; CDR2 reads FQNEAQ (reference sequence). After removal of 5 bases from V and 13 bases from J, the junction contained 15 bases not matched to a gene. In DNA form, the CDR3 reads TGTGCCAGCAGCCCGACCTTCCTAGCGGGGGGGGGCACCCAGTTCTTC. Translating gives CASSPTFLAGGGTQFF.

The genes are TRBV6-1 and TRBJ1-1; TRBD1 agrees at 7 bases. Germline V gives CDR1 MNHNS, CDR2 SASEGT. V lost 4 bases to trimming and J lost 5 bases; unmatched junction nucleotides: 7. The CDR3 loop spans 14 amino acids. This chain's CDR3 is CASSATGVRTEAFF. The DNA of the CDR3 is TGTGCCAGCAGTGCAACAGGGGTCCGGACTGAAGCTTTCTTT.

This clone has only a few counts. This sequence joins TRBV7-9 and TRBJ2-7; 8 bases are shared with TRBD1. V lost 3 bases and J lost 0; bases outside the gene matches: 1. The CDR3 runs 14 residues. CDR1 is SEHNR, CDR2 FQNEAQ, per germline (reference sequence). CDR3: CASSLDRASYEQYF. The CDR3 DNA reads as TGTGCCAGCAGCTTGGACAGGGCCTCCTACGAGCAGTACTTC.

V is TRBV11-2 and J is TRBJ2-1; D unclear. The V gene lost 6 bases and the J gene lost 4 bases, with 7 bases spanning the gap. CDR1 is SGHAT and CDR2 is FQNNGV in the germline V gene. The CDR3 consists of 12 residues. CDR3: CASRPGYNEQFF. In nucleotides, the CDR3 is TGTGCCAGCAGACCGGGTTACAATGAGCAGTTCTTC.

The chain combines TRBV20-1 with TRBJ2-5, with D perhaps TRBD2 (6 bases). Germline V gene sequence: CDR1 DFQATT, CDR2 SNEGSKA (reference sequence). The CDR3 totals 11 residues. Trimming cost V 8 bases and J 11 bases, with 18 bases left between them. CDR3 DNA: TGCAGTCTTGGGCGCGGAGGGGAGCAGTACTTC. Residues: CSLGRGGEQYF.

The rearrangement links TRBV30 to TRBJ2-7; 10 nucleotides align to TRBD2. V lost 1 base to trimming and J lost 2 bases; unmatched junction nucleotides: 8. The CDR3 runs 16 residues. CDR1 and CDR2 (germline): GTSNPN, SVGIG (reference sequence). Here the CDR3 reads CAWSDSGTSVPYEQYF. The CDR3 DNA reads as TGTGCCTGGAGTGATTCCGGGACTAGCGTACCCTACGAGCAGTACTTC.

In this sample, this clone turned up once. V is TRBV4-1 and J is TRBJ2-7, with D possibly matching TRBD1 (5 bases). CDR3 length: 15 amino acids. CDR1 MGHRA and CDR2 YSYEKL come from the germline V gene. V gave up 4 bases and J gave up 7 bases, with 20 bases separating them. The CDR3: CASSLLPGRVEEQYF. Written as DNA, the CDR3 is TGCGCCAGCAGCCTCCTACCGGGCAGGGTGGAGGAGCAGTACTTC.

The genes are TRBV7-9 and TRBJ1-5, with D maybe TRBD1 (6 bases). V lost 2 bases and J lost 0, with 14 bases in between. There are 17 residues in the CDR3. In germline, CDR1 is SEHNR, CDR2 FQNEAQ (reference sequence). The CDR3 region is CASSLWTALYSNQPQHF. The CDR3 region has the DNA TGTGCCAGCAGCTTATGGACAGCTCTTTATAGCAATCAGCCCCAGCATTTT.

The rearrangement joins TRBV4-1 to TRBJ2-1; maybe TRBD2 (5 bases). The germline gives CDR1 MGHRA, CDR2 YSYEKL. The CDR3 consists of 15 residues. V was pared by 3 bases and J by 7 bases, with 16 bases between. CDR3 loop: CASSQSRTSSNEQFF. The CDR3, as DNA: TGCGCCAGCAGCCAGAGCCGGACTTCATCTAATGAGCAGTTCTTC.

As regards this clone: The CDR3 end shows no conserved phenylalanine or tryptophan, and so a read error is likely. The V and J genes are TRBV30 and TRBJ2-2, with 8 bases lining up with TRBD1. This CDR3 comprises 15 residues. The V and J ends lost 3 bases and 7 bases, in that order; junction bases with no gene match: 10. Germline lookup yields CDR1 GTSNPN and CDR2 SVGIG (reference sequence). Here the CDR3 reads CAWRFRGLYNGELFL. The DNA of the CDR3 is TGTGCCTGGAGATTCAGGGGGCTGTACAACGGGGAGCTGTTTTTG.

V and J are TRBV2 and TRBJ2-1, with a weak D call TRBD1 (6 bases). The germline V gene encodes CDR1 SNHLY and CDR2 FYNNEI. This CDR3 is 17 amino acids long. V shed 3 bases and J shed 8 bases, with 23 bases lying between them. Here the CDR3 reads CASSEITDRAAFDEQFF. The CDR3 coding sequence is TGTGCCAGCAGTGAGATTACGGACAGAGCCGCTTTTGATGAGCAGTTCTTC.